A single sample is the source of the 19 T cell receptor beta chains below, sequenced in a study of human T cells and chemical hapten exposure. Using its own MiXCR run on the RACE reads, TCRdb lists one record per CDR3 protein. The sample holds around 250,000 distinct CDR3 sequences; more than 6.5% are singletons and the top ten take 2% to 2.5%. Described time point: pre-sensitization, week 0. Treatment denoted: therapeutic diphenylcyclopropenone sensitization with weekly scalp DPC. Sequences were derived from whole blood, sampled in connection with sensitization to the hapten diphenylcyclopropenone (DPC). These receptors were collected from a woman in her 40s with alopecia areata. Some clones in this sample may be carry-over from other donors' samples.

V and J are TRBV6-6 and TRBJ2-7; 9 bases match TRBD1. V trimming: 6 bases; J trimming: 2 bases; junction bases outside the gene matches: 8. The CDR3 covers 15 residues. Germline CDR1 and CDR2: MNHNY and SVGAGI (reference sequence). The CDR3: CASRNYGTGTYEQYF. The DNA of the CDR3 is TGTGCCAGCAGAAACTACGGGACAGGGACCTACGAGCAGTACTTC.

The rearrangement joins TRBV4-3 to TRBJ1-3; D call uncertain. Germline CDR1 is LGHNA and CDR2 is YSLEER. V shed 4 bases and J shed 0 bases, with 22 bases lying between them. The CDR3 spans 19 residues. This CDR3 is CASSLILSAESPSGNTIYF. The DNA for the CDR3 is TGCGCCAGCAGCCTCATACTCAGTGCTGAGTCCCCCTCTGGAAACACCATATATTTT.

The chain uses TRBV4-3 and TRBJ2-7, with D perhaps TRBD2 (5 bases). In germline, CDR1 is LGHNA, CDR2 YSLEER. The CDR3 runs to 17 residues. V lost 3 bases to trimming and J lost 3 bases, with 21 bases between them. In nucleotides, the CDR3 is TGCGCCAGCAGCCACTCAGCCTCCGGGATAGGTAACTACGAGCAGTACTTC. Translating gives CASSHSASGIGNYEQYF.

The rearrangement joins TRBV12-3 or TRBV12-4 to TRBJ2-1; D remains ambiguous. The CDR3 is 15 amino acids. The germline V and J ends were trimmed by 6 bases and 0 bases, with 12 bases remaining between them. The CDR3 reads CASRGWLSSYNEQFF. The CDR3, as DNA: TGTGCCAGCAGGGGGTGGCTAAGCTCCTACAATGAGCAGTTCTTC.

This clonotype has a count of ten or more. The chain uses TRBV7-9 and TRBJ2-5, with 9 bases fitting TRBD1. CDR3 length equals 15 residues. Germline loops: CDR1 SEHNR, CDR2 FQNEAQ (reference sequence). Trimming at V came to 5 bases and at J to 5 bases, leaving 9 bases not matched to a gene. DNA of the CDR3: TGTGCCAGCAGCCCCGGGACAGGGCCAAGGGAGACCCAGTACTTC. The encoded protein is CASSPGTGPRETQYF.

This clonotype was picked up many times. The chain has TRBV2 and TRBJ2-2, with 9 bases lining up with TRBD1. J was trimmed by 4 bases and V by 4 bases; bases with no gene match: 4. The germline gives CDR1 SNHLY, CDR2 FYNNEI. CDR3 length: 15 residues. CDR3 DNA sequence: TGTGCCAGCAGTGGACAGGGGGTCAGCACCGGGGAGCTGTTTTTT. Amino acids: CASSGQGVSTGELFF.

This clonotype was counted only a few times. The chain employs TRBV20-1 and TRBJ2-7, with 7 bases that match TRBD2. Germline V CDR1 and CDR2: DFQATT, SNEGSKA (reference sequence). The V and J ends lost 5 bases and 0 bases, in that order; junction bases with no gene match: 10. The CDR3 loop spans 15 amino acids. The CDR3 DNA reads TGCAGTGCTCGCCCGGGCGGGGGAAGCTCCTACGAGCAGTACTTC. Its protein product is CSARPGGGSSYEQYF.

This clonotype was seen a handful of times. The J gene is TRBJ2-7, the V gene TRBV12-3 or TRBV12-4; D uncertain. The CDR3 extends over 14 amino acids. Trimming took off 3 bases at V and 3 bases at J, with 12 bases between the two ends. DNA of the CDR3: TGTGCCAGCAGTTTCAGCCTCTTGAACTACGAGCAGTACTTC. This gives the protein CASSFSLLNYEQYF.

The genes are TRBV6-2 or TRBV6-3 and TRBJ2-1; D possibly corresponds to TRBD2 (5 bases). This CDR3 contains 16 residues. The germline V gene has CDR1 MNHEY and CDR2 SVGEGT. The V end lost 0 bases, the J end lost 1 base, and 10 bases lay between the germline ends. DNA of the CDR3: TGTGCCAGCAGTTACTCGAAGCGGCATTCCTACAATGAGCAGTTCTTC. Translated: CASSYSKRHSYNEQFF.

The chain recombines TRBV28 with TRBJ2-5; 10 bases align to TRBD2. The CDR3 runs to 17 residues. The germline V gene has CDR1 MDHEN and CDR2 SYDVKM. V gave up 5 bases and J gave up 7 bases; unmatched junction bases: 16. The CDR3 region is CASSPGLAGEGQVTQYF. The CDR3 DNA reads TGTGCCAGCAGTCCCGGTCTAGCGGGGGAGGGGCAGGTGACCCAGTACTTC.

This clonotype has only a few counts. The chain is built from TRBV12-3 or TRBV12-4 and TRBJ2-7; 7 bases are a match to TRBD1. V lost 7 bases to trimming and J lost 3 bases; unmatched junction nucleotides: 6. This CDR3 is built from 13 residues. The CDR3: CASKPGGNYEQYF. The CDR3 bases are TGTGCCAGCAAGCCAGGGGGAAACTACGAGCAGTACTTC.

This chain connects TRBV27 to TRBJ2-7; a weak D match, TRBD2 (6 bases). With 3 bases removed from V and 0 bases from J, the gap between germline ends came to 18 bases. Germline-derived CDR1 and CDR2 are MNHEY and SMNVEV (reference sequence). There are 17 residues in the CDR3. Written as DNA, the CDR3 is TGTGCCAGCAGTTTGGTGGGCTTGTACGGGGGCTCCTACGAGCAGTACTTC. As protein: CASSLVGLYGGSYEQYF.

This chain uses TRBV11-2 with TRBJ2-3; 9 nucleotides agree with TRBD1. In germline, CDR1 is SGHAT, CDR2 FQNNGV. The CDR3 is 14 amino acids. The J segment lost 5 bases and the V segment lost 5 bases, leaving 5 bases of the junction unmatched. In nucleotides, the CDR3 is TGTGCCAGCAGCCGGGACAGGGCGGAAGATACGCAGTATTTT. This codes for CASSRDRAEDTQYF.

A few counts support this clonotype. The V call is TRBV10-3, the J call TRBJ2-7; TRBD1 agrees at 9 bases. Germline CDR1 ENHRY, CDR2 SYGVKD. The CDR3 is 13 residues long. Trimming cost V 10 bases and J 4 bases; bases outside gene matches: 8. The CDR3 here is CASRGDRVYEQYF. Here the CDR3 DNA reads TGTGCCAGCAGAGGGGACAGGGTTTACGAGCAGTACTTC.

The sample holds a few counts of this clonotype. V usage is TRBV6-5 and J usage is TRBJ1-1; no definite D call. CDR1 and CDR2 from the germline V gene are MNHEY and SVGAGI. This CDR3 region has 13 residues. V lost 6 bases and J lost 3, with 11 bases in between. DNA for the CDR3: TGTGCCAGCAGCCTAACAAAGGACACTGAAGCTTTCTTT. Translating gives CASSLTKDTEAFF.

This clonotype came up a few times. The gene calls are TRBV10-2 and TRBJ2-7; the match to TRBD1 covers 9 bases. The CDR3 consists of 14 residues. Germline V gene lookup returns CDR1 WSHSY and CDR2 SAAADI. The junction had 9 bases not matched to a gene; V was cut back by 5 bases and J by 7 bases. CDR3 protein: CASSPSTGGGEQYF. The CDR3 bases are TGCGCCAGCAGTCCCTCGACAGGGGGAGGTGAGCAGTACTTC.

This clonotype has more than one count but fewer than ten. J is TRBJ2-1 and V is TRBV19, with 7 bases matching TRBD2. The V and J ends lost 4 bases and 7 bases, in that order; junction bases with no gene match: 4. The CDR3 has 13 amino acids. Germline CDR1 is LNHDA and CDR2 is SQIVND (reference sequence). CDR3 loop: CASSKLAVNEQFF. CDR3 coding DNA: TGTGCCAGTAGTAAGCTAGCGGTGAATGAGCAGTTCTTC.

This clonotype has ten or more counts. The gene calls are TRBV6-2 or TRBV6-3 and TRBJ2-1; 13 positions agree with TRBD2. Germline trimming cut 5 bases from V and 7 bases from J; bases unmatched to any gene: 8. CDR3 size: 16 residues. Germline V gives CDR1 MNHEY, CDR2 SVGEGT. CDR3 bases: TGTGCCAGCAGTCCCGGACTAGCGGGAGAGGGAAATGAGCAGTTCTTC. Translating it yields CASSPGLAGEGNEQFF.

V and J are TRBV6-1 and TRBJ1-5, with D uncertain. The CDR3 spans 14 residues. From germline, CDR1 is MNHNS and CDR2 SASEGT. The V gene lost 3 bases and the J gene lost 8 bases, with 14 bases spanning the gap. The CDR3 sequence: CASSELNAAEPQHF. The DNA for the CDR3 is TGTGCCAGCAGTGAGCTAAATGCCGCCGAGCCCCAGCATTTT.